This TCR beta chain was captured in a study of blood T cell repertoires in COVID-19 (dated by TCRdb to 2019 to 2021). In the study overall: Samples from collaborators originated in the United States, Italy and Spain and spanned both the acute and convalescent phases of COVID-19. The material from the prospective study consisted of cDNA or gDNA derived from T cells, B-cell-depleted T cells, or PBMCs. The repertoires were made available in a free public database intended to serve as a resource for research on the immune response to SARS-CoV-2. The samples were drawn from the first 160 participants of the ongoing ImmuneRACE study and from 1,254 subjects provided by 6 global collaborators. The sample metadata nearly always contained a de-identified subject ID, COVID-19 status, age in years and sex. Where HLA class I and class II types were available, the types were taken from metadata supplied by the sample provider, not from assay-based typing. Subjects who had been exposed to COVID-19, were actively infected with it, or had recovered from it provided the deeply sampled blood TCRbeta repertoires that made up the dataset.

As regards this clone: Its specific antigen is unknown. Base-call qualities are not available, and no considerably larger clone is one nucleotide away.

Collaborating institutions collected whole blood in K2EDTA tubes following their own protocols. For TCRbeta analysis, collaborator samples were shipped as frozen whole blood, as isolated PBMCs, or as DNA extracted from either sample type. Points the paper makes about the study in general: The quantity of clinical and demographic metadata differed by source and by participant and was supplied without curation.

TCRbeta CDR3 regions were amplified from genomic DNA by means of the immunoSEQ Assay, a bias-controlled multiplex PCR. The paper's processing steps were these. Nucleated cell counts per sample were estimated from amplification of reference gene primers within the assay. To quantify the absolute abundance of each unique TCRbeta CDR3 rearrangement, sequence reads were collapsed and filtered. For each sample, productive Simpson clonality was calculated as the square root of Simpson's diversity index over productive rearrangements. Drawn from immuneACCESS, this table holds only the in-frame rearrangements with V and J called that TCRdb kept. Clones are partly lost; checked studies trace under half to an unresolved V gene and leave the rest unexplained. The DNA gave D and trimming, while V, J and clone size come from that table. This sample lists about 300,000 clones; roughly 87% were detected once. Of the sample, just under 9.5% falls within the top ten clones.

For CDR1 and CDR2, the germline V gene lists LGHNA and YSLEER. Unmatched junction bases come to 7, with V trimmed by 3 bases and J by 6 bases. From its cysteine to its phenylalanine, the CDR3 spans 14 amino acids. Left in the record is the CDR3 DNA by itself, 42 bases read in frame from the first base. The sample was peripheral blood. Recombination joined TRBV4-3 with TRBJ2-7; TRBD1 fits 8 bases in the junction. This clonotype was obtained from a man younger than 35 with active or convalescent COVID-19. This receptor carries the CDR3 CASSQGTGLREQYF. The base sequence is TGCGCCAGCAGCCAGGGGACAGGCTTGCGCGAGCAGTACTTC.